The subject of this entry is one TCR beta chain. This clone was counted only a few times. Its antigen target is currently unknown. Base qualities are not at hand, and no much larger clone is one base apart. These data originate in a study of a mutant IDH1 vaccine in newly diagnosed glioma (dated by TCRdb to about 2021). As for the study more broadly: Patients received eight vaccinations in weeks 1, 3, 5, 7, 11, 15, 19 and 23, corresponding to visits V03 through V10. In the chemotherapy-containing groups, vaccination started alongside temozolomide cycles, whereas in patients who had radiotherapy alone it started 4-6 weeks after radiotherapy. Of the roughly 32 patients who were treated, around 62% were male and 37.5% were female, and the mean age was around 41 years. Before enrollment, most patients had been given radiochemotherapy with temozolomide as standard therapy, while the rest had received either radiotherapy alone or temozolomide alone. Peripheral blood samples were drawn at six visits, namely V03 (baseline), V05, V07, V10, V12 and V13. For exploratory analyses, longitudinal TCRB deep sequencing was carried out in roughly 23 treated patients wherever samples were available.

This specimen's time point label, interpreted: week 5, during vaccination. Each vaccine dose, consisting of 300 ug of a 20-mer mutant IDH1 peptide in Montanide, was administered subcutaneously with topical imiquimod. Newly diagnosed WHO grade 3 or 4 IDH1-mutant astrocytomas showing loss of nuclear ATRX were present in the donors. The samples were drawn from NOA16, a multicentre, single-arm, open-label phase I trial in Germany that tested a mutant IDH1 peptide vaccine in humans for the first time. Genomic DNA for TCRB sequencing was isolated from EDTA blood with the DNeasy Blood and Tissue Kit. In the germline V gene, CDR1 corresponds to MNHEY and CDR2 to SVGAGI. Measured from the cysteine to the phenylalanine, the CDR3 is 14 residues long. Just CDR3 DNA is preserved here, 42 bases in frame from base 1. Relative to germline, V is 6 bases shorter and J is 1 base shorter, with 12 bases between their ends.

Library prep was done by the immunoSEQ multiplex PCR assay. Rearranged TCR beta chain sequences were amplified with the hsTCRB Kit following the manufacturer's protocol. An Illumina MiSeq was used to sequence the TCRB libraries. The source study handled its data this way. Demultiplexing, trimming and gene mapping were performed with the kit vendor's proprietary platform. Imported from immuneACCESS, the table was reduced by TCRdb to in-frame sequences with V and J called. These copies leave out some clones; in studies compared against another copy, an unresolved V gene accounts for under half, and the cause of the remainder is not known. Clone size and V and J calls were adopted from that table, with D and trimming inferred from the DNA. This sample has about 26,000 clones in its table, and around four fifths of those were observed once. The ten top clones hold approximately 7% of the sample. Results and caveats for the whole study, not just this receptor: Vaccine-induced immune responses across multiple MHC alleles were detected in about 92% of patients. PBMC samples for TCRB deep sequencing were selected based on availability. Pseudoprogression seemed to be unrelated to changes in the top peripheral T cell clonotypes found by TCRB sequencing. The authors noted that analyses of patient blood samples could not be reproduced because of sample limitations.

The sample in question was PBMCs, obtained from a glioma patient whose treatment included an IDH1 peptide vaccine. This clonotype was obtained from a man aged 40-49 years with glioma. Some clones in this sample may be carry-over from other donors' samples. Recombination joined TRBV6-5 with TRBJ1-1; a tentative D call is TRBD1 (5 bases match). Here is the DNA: TGTGCCAGCAGGGAGGGGCGGCGGAACACTGAAGCTTTCTTT. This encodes CASREGRRNTEAFF.